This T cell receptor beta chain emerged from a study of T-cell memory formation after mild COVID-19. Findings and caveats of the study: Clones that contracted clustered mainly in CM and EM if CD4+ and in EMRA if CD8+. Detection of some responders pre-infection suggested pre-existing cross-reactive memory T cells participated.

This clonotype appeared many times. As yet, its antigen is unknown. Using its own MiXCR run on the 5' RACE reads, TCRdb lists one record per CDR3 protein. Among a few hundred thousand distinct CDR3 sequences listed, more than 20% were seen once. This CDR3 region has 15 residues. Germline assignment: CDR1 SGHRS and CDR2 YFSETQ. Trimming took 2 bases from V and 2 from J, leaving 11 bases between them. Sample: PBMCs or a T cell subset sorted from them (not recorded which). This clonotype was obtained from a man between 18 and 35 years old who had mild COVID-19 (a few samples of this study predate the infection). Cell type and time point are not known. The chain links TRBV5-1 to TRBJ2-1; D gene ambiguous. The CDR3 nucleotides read TGCGCCAGCAGCTTTGACGGGTCCCCCTACAATGAGCAGTTCTTC. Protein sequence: CASSFDGSPYNEQFF.